Below are 22 T cell receptor beta chains sequenced from a single sample in a study of blood T cell repertoires in COVID-19. Libraries were prepared by immunoSEQ multiplex PCR; TCRdb keeps only in-frame clonotypes and omits some of them. The repertoire holds about 12,000 clones, with about 90% as singletons. Sequencing used peripheral blood. These receptors were obtained from a woman in her 70s with active COVID-19.

The gene calls are TRBV5-1 and TRBJ2-5; 8 nucleotides agree with TRBD2. J gave up 6 bases and V 1 base, and 5 bases lay outside the gene matches. The CDR3 has 14 residues. Germline CDR1 is SGHRS and CDR2 is YFSETQ. The DNA of the CDR3 is TGCGCCAGCAGCTTGTCACAGCGGGAGAAGACCCAGTACTTC. It specifies CASSLSQREKTQYF.

V is TRBV7-9 and J is TRBJ1-1; D is possibly TRBD1 (6 bases). This CDR3 spans 15 amino acids. Germline V gene lookup returns CDR1 SEHNR and CDR2 FQNEAQ (reference sequence). V lost 3 bases to trimming and J lost 0 bases, with 11 bases between them. CDR3 nucleotide sequence: TGTGCCAGCAGCTTTTCAGGGGCCATGAACACTGAAGCTTTCTTT. Translating gives CASSFSGAMNTEAFF.

As for this clone: Other DNA variants within this sample encode the same CDR3. The CDR3 DNA follows: TGTGCCAGCAGCTTCGGAGAAAACAGGGTCTCTGGGGCCAACGTCCTGACTTTC. Its protein product is CASSFGENRVSGANVLTF. The chain combines TRBV3-1 (or the pseudogene TRBV3-2) with TRBJ2-6; TRBD1 might be the D (6 bases). V lost 5 bases, J lost 0 bases, and 17 bases lay in between. The CDR3 extends over 18 amino acids. Germline loops: CDR1 LGHDT, CDR2 YNNKEL (reference sequence).

This clone was seen only once. The CDR3 spells CASSRPPAYEQYF. CDR3 nucleotide sequence: TGTGCCAGCAGCCGGCCCCCAGCCTACGAGCAGTACTTC. The chain links TRBV4-2 to TRBJ2-7, with D unresolved. Between the trimmed V and J ends, which lost 4 bases and 2 bases, there was a span of 9 bases. Germline loops: CDR1 LGHNA, CDR2 YNFKEQ. The CDR3 spans 13 residues.

V is TRBV3-1 (or the pseudogene TRBV3-2) and J is TRBJ2-7; 8 bases match TRBD2. J was trimmed by 5 bases and V by 4 bases; bases with no gene match: 7. CDR1 and CDR2 from the germline V gene are LGHDT and YNNKEL (reference sequence). The CDR3 is made up of 14 amino acids. The CDR3 DNA sequence: TGTGCCAGCAGCCCGCAATGGCGGGAGGACGAGCAGTACTTC. This sequence encodes CASSPQWREDEQYF.

This chain links TRBV27 with TRBJ2-2, with 13 bases that match TRBD2. Germline CDR1 reads MNHEY; CDR2 reads SMNVEV (reference sequence). CDR3 length: 15 residues. The J segment lost 7 bases and the V segment lost 8 bases, leaving 7 bases of the junction unmatched. CDR3 protein: CASSQLAGGNGELFF. The CDR3 DNA is TGTGCCAGCTCCCAACTAGCGGGAGGGAACGGGGAGCTGTTTTTT.

The chain combines TRBV29-1 with TRBJ1-2; possibly TRBD1 for D (6 bases). Between the trimmed V and J ends, which lost 1 base and 6 bases, there was a span of 9 bases. The CDR3 consists of 12 residues. From germline, CDR1 is SQVTM and CDR2 ANQGSEA. CDR3 residues: CSVEGQGNGYTF. CDR3 DNA: TGCAGCGTTGAAGGGCAGGGGAATGGCTACACCTTC.

This clone appeared once. V is TRBV27 and J is TRBJ2-7, with 8 nucleotides matching TRBD2. The germline CDR1 and CDR2 sequences are MNHEY and SMNVEV (reference sequence). This CDR3 region has 15 residues. J was trimmed by 2 bases and V by 4 bases; bases with no gene match: 7. The CDR3 DNA reads TGTGCCAGCAGTTCCCGTGTAGCGGGACCCTACGAGCAGTACTTC. Amino acids: CASSSRVAGPYEQYF.

This sequence joins TRBV13 and TRBJ2-1; maybe TRBD1 (6 bases). The CDR3 runs 14 residues. CDR1 is PRHDT and CDR2 is FYEKMQ in the germline V gene (reference sequence). Trimming stripped 3 bases from V and 2 bases from J, with 8 bases between. CDR3 in DNA: TGTGCCAGCAGCTTGAACAGGGCCTACAATGAGCAGTTCTTC. Its translation is CASSLNRAYNEQFF.

The chain couples TRBV18 to TRBJ2-7; TRBD1 might be the D (6 bases). In germline, CDR1 is KGHSH, CDR2 LQKENI. The CDR3 spans 13 residues. V lost 6 bases to trimming and J lost 1 base, with 10 bases between them. The CDR3 region has the DNA TGTGCCAGCTCCCAGACAGGATCCTACGAGCAGTACTTC. Translating gives CASSQTGSYEQYF.

The chain combines TRBV19 with TRBJ2-7; D is perhaps TRBD2 (6 bases). The length of the CDR3 is 13 residues. Germline lookup yields CDR1 LNHDA and CDR2 SQIVND (reference sequence). Trimming cost V 6 bases and J 3 bases, with 12 bases left between them. The CDR3 region is CASSLWGGYEQYF. CDR3 DNA sequence: TGTGCCAGTAGCCTCTGGGGAGGCTACGAGCAGTACTTC.

J is TRBJ1-5 and V is TRBV21-1. TRBV21-1 constitutes a pseudogene. This CDR3 is 13 amino acids long. This chain's CDR3 is CASSKPDYQPQHF. DNA for the CDR3: TGTGCCAGCAGCAAACCCGACTATCAGCCCCAGCATTTT.

The rearrangement joins TRBV28 to TRBJ2-7, with no clear D. V was cut by 2 bases and J by 0 bases, with 11 bases left in between. The CDR3 totals 15 residues. The V gene's germline CDR1 is MDHEN and CDR2 SYDVKM. In DNA form, the CDR3 reads TGTGCCAGCAGTTTAGTGAGCATTAGCTCCTACGAGCAGTACTTC. This translates into CASSLVSISSYEQYF.

In its sample, this clone was seen once. The chain couples TRBV19 to TRBJ2-1; 16 bases agree with TRBD2. The CDR3 is 18 amino acids. Germline V lookup: CDR1 LNHDA, CDR2 SQIVND (reference sequence). Trimming removed 5 bases from V and 4 bases from J; junction bases left unmatched: 8. Here the CDR3 reads CASSPGLAGGLIYNEQFF. In DNA, the CDR3 is TGTGCCAGTAGTCCGGGACTAGCGGGAGGGCTTATTTACAATGAGCAGTTCTTC.

This chain links TRBV5-1 with TRBJ2-6; D not resolved. Germline values: CDR1 SGHRS, CDR2 YFSETQ. V was cut by 1 base and J by 0 bases, with 8 bases left in between. CDR3 length equals 16 residues. CDR3 coding DNA: TGCGCCAGCAGCTTGACAGAAAGCTCTGGGGCCAACGTCCTGACTTTC. It translates to CASSLTESSGANVLTF.

The chain has TRBV2 and TRBJ1-5; D gene uncertain. This CDR3 has 14 residues. Per the germline V gene, CDR1 is SNHLY and CDR2 is FYNNEI. The V end was cut by 2 bases, the J end by 0 bases, with 5 bases between. The CDR3, as DNA: TGTGCCAGCAGTGAACCGTATAGCAATCAGCCCCAGCATTTT. It is translated as CASSEPYSNQPQHF.

This chain joins TRBV6-5 and TRBJ2-7; 8 nucleotides match TRBD2. This CDR3 contains 13 residues. Germline CDR1 and CDR2: MNHEY and SVGAGI. V dropped 2 bases and J dropped 9; count of bases not matched to a gene: 6. The CDR3 DNA follows: TGTGCCAGCAGTTACGGAGCGGGAGCTGTGCAGTACTTC. Residues: CASSYGAGAVQYF.

This chain uses TRBV14 with TRBJ2-7; TRBD2 agrees at 12 bases. The CDR3 length is 16 residues. Germline CDR1 SGHDN, CDR2 FVKESK. Trimming removed 3 bases from V and 2 bases from J; junction bases left unmatched: 5. As DNA, the CDR3 is TGTGCCAGCAGCCATACGACTAGCGGGAGCCCCTACGAGCAGTACTTC. Translated, it gives CASSHTTSGSPYEQYF.

The chain uses TRBV9 and TRBJ1-6; tentative D call: TRBD1 (6 bases). The germline CDR1 and CDR2 sequences are SGDLS and YYNGEE. This CDR3 is built from 15 residues. Between the trimmed V and J ends, which lost 1 base and 5 bases, there was a span of 10 bases. CDR3 bases: TGTGCCAGCAGCGTACGGGACACCAATAATTCACCCCTCCACTTT. It translates to CASSVRDTNNSPLHF. The full variable domain, completed using reference TRBV9 and TRBJ1-6, is DSGVTQTPKHLITATGQRVTLRCSPRSGDLSVYWYQQSLDQGLQFLIQYYNGEERAKGNILERFSAQQFPDLHSELNLSSLELGDSALYFCASSVRDTNNSPLHFGNGTRLTVT.

This clone is a singleton in its sample. V gene TRBV7-2 combines with J gene TRBJ2-1, with 9 bases lining up with TRBD2. Germline V gives CDR1 SGHTA, CDR2 FQGNSA. V was pared by 8 bases and J by 4 bases, with 9 bases of the junction left unmatched. This CDR3 has 15 residues. CDR3 protein: CASGRVAGAYNEQFF. The CDR3 DNA reads as TGTGCCAGCGGAAGGGTAGCGGGGGCTTACAATGAGCAGTTCTTC.

This clone is a singleton in its sample. The chain joins TRBV11-2 to TRBJ2-1; D possibly corresponds to TRBD2 (6 bases). Germline CDR1 is SGHAT and CDR2 is FQNNGV. The CDR3 runs to 15 residues. With 1 base removed from V and 4 bases from J, the gap between germline ends came to 11 bases. DNA of the CDR3: TGTGCCAGCAGCTTAGGCCGGGAGAGATACAATGAGCAGTTCTTC. This sequence encodes CASSLGRERYNEQFF.

The chain couples TRBV10-3 to TRBJ1-3; the D is unclear. CDR1 is ENHRY and CDR2 is SYGVKD in the germline V gene. Between the trimmed V and J ends, which lost 0 bases and 4 bases, there was a span of 13 bases. The CDR3 runs 16 residues. The CDR3 DNA is TGTGCCATCAGTGAGTCAGTTGGAGGAACCGGAAACACCATATATTTT. Translated: CAISESVGGTGNTIYF.